This TCR beta chain was captured by sequencing in a study of shared clonotypes between healthy human individuals. Study results and limitations: It was anticipated that sequencing depth would influence how many clonotypes donors shared. Only blood samples were collected, and tissue repertoires likely differ. In a handful of donors, approximately 5% of naive CD4 clonotypes appeared in common.

The V and J ends lost 3 bases and 11 bases respectively, with 17 bases between them. The CDR3 totals 13 residues. Germline V gives CDR1 SGDLS, CDR2 YYNGEE. A remark on this clone: Its antigen is still unknown.

The repertoire was sequenced with immunoSEQ multiplex PCR; TCRdb's copy has only in-frame clones and lacks some. The table records about 1 million clones, 60% to 80% of them present only once. In the CD4+ fraction, cells were divided into CD45RA+ naive and CD45RA-negative memory subsets. The sequence derives from a young man in good health. The specimen sequenced was memory CD4+ T cells sorted from blood. Noted subset: CD45RA-negative fraction. The V and J genes are TRBV9 and TRBJ1-1, with D hard to call. As DNA, the CDR3 is TGTGCCAGCAGCGCAGACACCCAAGGAAAGGCTTTCTTT. As protein: CASSADTQGKAFF.